The clone carrying this T cell receptor beta chain appeared once. This CDR3 is built from 15 residues. From germline, CDR1 is LNHNV and CDR2 YYDKDF (reference sequence). The V end lost 1 base, the J end lost 2 bases, and 11 bases lay between the germline ends. The data were taken from a study of somatic mutations in cytotoxic T cells in rheumatoid arthritis. In the study's own analysis: Patient-derived CD8+ clones with a size above 1% showed rare matches to published virus-specific TCRB sequences. The assay was immunoSEQ multiplex PCR, and TCRdb's table has in-frame clones only and misses some. V and J calls and clone size are those listed in that table; D and trimming were worked out from the DNA. The sample records 3,500 to 4,000 clones, roughly four fifths being singletons.

This sequence joins TRBV15 and TRBJ1-1; D not certain. The TCR sequence derives from a man in his forties with rheumatoid arthritis. Sequencing was performed on CD8+ T cells sorted from blood. CDR3 DNA sequence: TGTGCCACCAGCAGAGCTGGCCAAAAAAACACTGAAGCTTTCTTT. It is translated as CATSRAGQKNTEAFF. Together with reference TRBV15 and TRBJ1-1, the CDR3 gives the full variable domain: DAMVIQNPRYQVTQFGKPVTLSCSQTLNHNVMYWYQQKSSQAPKLLFHYYDKDFNNEADTPDNFQSRRPNTSFCFLDIRSPGLGDTAMYLCATSRAGQKNTEAFFGQGTRLTVV.